Shown below are 27 T cell receptor beta chains from a single sample sequenced in a study of shared clonotypes between healthy human individuals. Clones were read by immunoSEQ multiplex PCR, and TCRdb kept only the in-frame ones, dropping some. The data contain around 2.5 million clones, roughly 93% of them seen just once; the ten biggest clones take up around 0.37%. The specimen was naive CD4+ T cells from PBMCs. Subset in this sample: CD45RA+ positively selected. The receptors were gathered from a man between 18 and 29 years old in good health. Some clones in this sample may be carry-over from other donors' samples.

The V call is TRBV5-1, the J call TRBJ2-7, with no clear D. With 0 bases removed from V and 1 base from J, the gap between germline ends came to 11 bases. CDR3 size: 15 residues. Germline V CDR1 and CDR2: SGHRS, YFSETQ. The CDR3 region has the DNA TGCGCCAGCAGCTTGGCCATCGGGCAGTCCTACGAGCAGTACTTC. This sequence encodes CASSLAIGQSYEQYF.

To note about this clone: Other nucleotide sequences in the sample specify the same CDR3. V is TRBV7-3 and J is TRBJ2-2; 8 bases agree with TRBD1. Germline trimming cut 5 bases from V and 4 bases from J; bases unmatched to any gene: 3. The CDR3 is 14 residues long. The germline V gene encodes CDR1 SGHTA and CDR2 FQGTGA. This CDR3 reads CASSPTGGTGELFF. The DNA of the CDR3 is TGTGCCAGCAGCCCCACAGGGGGCACCGGGGAGCTGTTTTTT.

The rearrangement uses TRBV7-2 and TRBJ2-5, with 7 nucleotides matching TRBD2. Germline V CDR1 and CDR2: SGHTA, FQGNSA. The J segment lost 3 bases and the V segment lost 6 bases, leaving 4 bases of the junction unmatched. The CDR3 spans 13 residues. The DNA of the CDR3 is TGTGCCAGCAGAACGAGCGGGGAAGAGACCCAGTACTTC. It yields the protein CASRTSGEETQYF.

The rearrangement links TRBV5-1 to TRBJ1-1, with TRBD1 matching 7 bases. The CDR3 is 16 residues long. Trimming took 4 bases from V and 0 from J; bases not matched to a gene: 9. Looked up from germline, CDR1 is SGHRS and CDR2 is YFSETQ. This chain's CDR3 is CASSPDPQGLNTEAFF. CDR3 nucleotide sequence: TGCGCCAGCAGCCCGGACCCACAGGGGCTGAACACTGAAGCTTTCTTT.

The sample holds one count of this clone. V usage is TRBV4-1 and J usage is TRBJ2-5; 7 nucleotides align to TRBD2. CDR3 length: 16 residues. CDR1 and CDR2 from the germline V gene are MGHRA and YSYEKL. The trim removed 5 bases at V and 4 bases at J, leaving 13 bases unmatched. Written as DNA, the CDR3 is TGCGCCAGCAGCGCGGGACTAACGGGAGAGGGAGAGACCCAGTACTTC. Its translation is CASSAGLTGEGETQYF.

The chain employs TRBV18 and TRBJ2-1; 7 bases align to TRBD2. This CDR3 spans 15 amino acids. Germline CDR1 is KGHSH and CDR2 is LQKENI. Losses at the gene ends were 2 bases for V and 5 bases for J; bases not matched to a gene: 6. CDR3 in DNA: TGTGCCAGCTCACCATCCCGGGGAGGGAACAATGAGCAGTTCTTC. Protein sequence: CASSPSRGGNNEQFF.

The rearrangement joins TRBV10-3 to TRBJ1-2, with 7 bases fitting TRBD1. The V gene end was trimmed by 2 bases and the J gene end by 2 bases; junction bases not matched to a gene: 5. Germline assignment: CDR1 ENHRY and CDR2 SYGVKD. There are 15 residues in the CDR3. DNA for the CDR3: TGTGCCATCAGTGAGGGAGTGACAGGGAACTATGGCTACACCTTC. Protein product: CAISEGVTGNYGYTF.

This rearrangement joins TRBV2 to TRBJ2-1; 11 bases fit TRBD1. This CDR3 has 15 amino acids. V was pared by 8 bases and J by 15 bases, with 18 bases of the junction left unmatched. Germline CDR1 reads SNHLY; CDR2 reads FYNNEI. The CDR3 protein is CASQQDRDRGVIWFF. The CDR3 nucleotides are TGTGCCAGCCAACAAGACCGGGACAGGGGGGTAATATGGTTCTTC.

This chain uses TRBV27 with TRBJ2-2, with D maybe TRBD1 (5 bases). The V gene's germline CDR1 is MNHEY and CDR2 SMNVEV (reference sequence). CDR3 length: 15 amino acids. Trimming stripped 2 bases from V and 6 bases from J, with 13 bases between. This CDR3 reads CASSLKGMIAGELFF. CDR3 DNA: TGTGCCAGCAGTTTAAAGGGGATGATAGCCGGGGAGCTGTTTTTT.

J is TRBJ2-7 and V is TRBV4-1; tentatively, D is TRBD2 (8 bases). Germline V gene sequence: CDR1 MGHRA, CDR2 YSYEKL. The CDR3 length is 14 residues. V was pared by 4 bases and J by 3 bases, with 13 bases between. The CDR3 protein is CASSLAGQLYEQYF. Written as DNA, the CDR3 is TGCGCCAGCAGCCTAGCGGGACAGCTCTACGAGCAGTACTTC.

The chain is built from TRBV10-2 and TRBJ2-5; 7 bases fit TRBD1. V shed 6 bases and J 3 bases; nucleotides not matched to a gene: 4. The V gene's germline CDR1 is WSHSY and CDR2 SAAADI. The CDR3 is 13 residues long. Here the CDR3 reads CASRKTGKETQYF. Written as DNA, the CDR3 is TGCGCCAGCAGGAAGACAGGGAAAGAGACCCAGTACTTC.

This clone has a single count. The V call is TRBV4-1, the J call TRBJ1-1, with a weak D call TRBD1 (5 bases). The germline V and J ends were trimmed by 1 base and 5 bases, with 11 bases remaining between them. This CDR3 has 14 residues. The germline CDR1 and CDR2 sequences are MGHRA and YSYEKL. This chain's CDR3 is CASSQGQGRTEAFF. The CDR3 DNA sequence: TGCGCCAGCAGCCAAGGGCAGGGTCGAACTGAAGCTTTCTTT.

The chain uses TRBV5-1 and TRBJ1-3; 9 bases fit TRBD1. Germline V gives CDR1 SGHRS, CDR2 YFSETQ. The CDR3 length is 16 residues. V gave up 2 bases and J gave up 4 bases; unmatched junction bases: 7. For the CDR3, the DNA is TGCGCCAGCAGCTTAACAGGGGGCAGTGCGGGAAACACCATATATTTT. Translating gives CASSLTGGSAGNTIYF.

The V call is TRBV6-6, the J call TRBJ1-2, with D maybe TRBD1 (5 bases). This CDR3 has 11 residues. Germline-derived CDR1 and CDR2 are MNHNY and SVGAGI (reference sequence). V lost 8 bases and J 3 bases, leaving 7 bases between the germline ends. The CDR3 coding sequence is TGTGCCAGCTCACAGGACTATGGCTACACCTTC. This sequence encodes CASSQDYGYTF.

A word on this clone: The sample holds other DNA sequences that translate to the same CDR3. The chain recombines TRBV6-5 with TRBJ2-7; possibly TRBD1 for D (5 bases). This CDR3 spans 14 amino acids. Trimming shortened V by 3 bases and J by 2 bases, and 11 bases separated the two germline ends. Germline lookup yields CDR1 MNHEY and CDR2 SVGAGI. The CDR3 region is CASSYNRGPYEQYF. The CDR3 DNA reads TGTGCCAGCAGTTATAATAGGGGCCCCTACGAGCAGTACTTC.

The chain recombines TRBV6-1 with TRBJ2-7; D not certain. The CDR3 loop spans 11 amino acids. The germline V and J ends were trimmed by 3 bases and 5 bases, with 5 bases remaining between them. Germline loops: CDR1 MNHNS, CDR2 SASEGT. The CDR3 DNA reads TGTGCCAGCAGTGAGAAGCACGAGCAGTACTTC. It yields the protein CASSEKHEQYF.

This sequence joins TRBV5-1 and TRBJ1-1, with 9 bases that match TRBD1. The CDR3 is made up of 14 amino acids. Germline V gene lookup returns CDR1 SGHRS and CDR2 YFSETQ. V lost 5 bases, J lost 2 bases, and 4 bases stayed unmatched. DNA for the CDR3: TGCGCCAGCAGGAGACAGGGGGTCAACACTGAAGCTTTCTTT. Translation gives CASRRQGVNTEAFF.

This chain connects TRBV28 to TRBJ2-2; D is uncertain. Trimming pared 6 bases from V and 6 bases from J, leaving 11 bases between. CDR3 length equals 13 residues. CDR1 MDHEN and CDR2 SYDVKM come from the germline V gene. CDR3: CASRILAAGELFF. In DNA form, the CDR3 reads TGTGCCAGCAGGATTCTTGCGGCCGGGGAGCTGTTTTTT.

The rearrangement links TRBV5-1 to TRBJ2-2; D is ambiguous. Germline V gene lookup returns CDR1 SGHRS and CDR2 YFSETQ. V lost 6 bases to trimming and J lost 1 base, with 10 bases between them. The CDR3 consists of 14 residues. DNA of the CDR3: TGCGCCAGCAATAAAGGGATGAACACCGGGGAGCTGTTTTTT. It yields the protein CASNKGMNTGELFF.

The chain carries TRBV27 and TRBJ2-5; D is undetermined. This CDR3 spans 11 amino acids. Germline CDR1 MNHEY, CDR2 SMNVEV (reference sequence). Trimming pared 7 bases from V and 5 bases from J, leaving 8 bases between. CDR3 in amino acids: CASKKWETQYF. The CDR3 DNA reads TGTGCCAGCAAAAAGTGGGAGACCCAGTACTTC.

The V gene is TRBV5-1, the J gene TRBJ2-7; D might be TRBD1 (6 bases). The CDR3 extends over 14 amino acids. Between the trimmed V and J ends, which lost 4 bases and 3 bases, there was a span of 14 bases. Germline lookup yields CDR1 SGHRS and CDR2 YFSETQ. CDR3 loop: CASSGQGGNYEQYF. The CDR3 DNA is TGCGCCAGCAGCGGGCAAGGGGGTAACTACGAGCAGTACTTC.

The rearrangement joins TRBV2 to TRBJ2-7; 7 bases map to TRBD2. The CDR3 is made up of 16 amino acids. V lost 7 bases and J lost 5; bases outside the gene matches: 17. Germline V gene lookup returns CDR1 SNHLY and CDR2 FYNNEI. The CDR3 DNA sequence: TGTGCCAGCACCTACCCGTGGGGGGGAGGAAGAAACGAGCAGTACTTC. This translates into CASTYPWGGGRNEQYF.

V is TRBV2 and J is TRBJ1-4; no reliable D call. The length of the CDR3 is 14 residues. The germline CDR1 and CDR2 sequences are SNHLY and FYNNEI. V was shortened by 6 bases and J by 3 bases, with 11 bases between the two germline ends. CDR3 residues: CASSPNLANEKLFF. CDR3 DNA: TGTGCCAGCAGCCCAAATTTAGCTAATGAAAAACTGTTTTTT.

The rearrangement links TRBV5-4 to TRBJ2-3; maybe TRBD2 (7 bases). This CDR3 contains 15 residues. The germline gives CDR1 SGHNT, CDR2 YYREEE (reference sequence). Trimming shortened V by 2 bases and J by 4 bases, and 14 bases separated the two germline ends. CDR3 coding DNA: TGTGCCAGCAGCTTTGCGGGGGCGGGTGCAGATACGCAGTATTTT. Translating it yields CASSFAGAGADTQYF.

This chain connects TRBV7-2 to TRBJ2-1; D not resolved. Germline CDR1 is SGHTA and CDR2 is FQGNSA. Trimming took off 5 bases at V and 9 bases at J, with 17 bases between the two ends. This CDR3 is built from 14 residues. CDR3 sequence reads: CASSPRTRKGEQFF. As DNA, the CDR3 is TGTGCCAGCAGCCCCAGGACGAGAAAGGGTGAGCAGTTCTTC.

The J gene is TRBJ1-1, the V gene TRBV6-1; no clear D. The germline V gene has CDR1 MNHNS and CDR2 SASEGT. The CDR3 spans 15 residues. Deletions cut 1 base from V and 0 bases from J, with 9 bases between. Here the CDR3 reads CASSEGHSMNTEAFF. As DNA, the CDR3 is TGTGCCAGCAGTGAAGGACACTCGATGAACACTGAAGCTTTCTTT.

The rearrangement links TRBV10-3 to TRBJ1-5; tentatively, D is TRBD1 (5 bases). V lost 3 bases and J lost 5, with 14 bases in between. CDR1 and CDR2 from the germline V gene are ENHRY and SYGVKD. The CDR3 runs 15 residues. In nucleotides, the CDR3 is TGTGCCATCAGTGATAGCCAGGGAGGCTATCAGCCCCAGCATTTT. It yields the protein CAISDSQGGYQPQHF.